The rows below give T cell receptor beta chains drawn from one sample of a study of T cell responses to AZD1222 COVID-19 vaccine. Data came from immunoSEQ multiplex PCR; TCRdb stores just in-frame clones and leaves some out. The table includes 100,000 to 150,000 clones, about 94% detected once. The sequencing here drew on peripheral blood, taken on day 0 of AZD1222 vaccination. These TCRs come from an adult in good health. Both conserved end residues are part of each CDR3. A D gene is named only where the DNA matches it firmly. Not every row has a clone size; where given, it reads once, few, many or a size class.

D gene	V gene	J gene	clone size	CDR3 DNA	CDR3 protein
NA	TRBV9	TRBJ2-1	NA	TGTGCCAGCAGCGGCCCGGGCCTCGTCAATGAGCAGTTCTTC	CASSGPGLVNEQFF
TRBD2	TRBV28	TRBJ2-3	NA	TGTGCCAGCAGTTTAACCTTAGCGGGGAGCACAGATACGCAGTATTTT	CASSLTLAGSTDTQYF
NA	TRBV5-1	TRBJ1-6	NA	TGCGCCAGCAGCTTGCTGCAGGGTTTCAATCGGGATTCACCCCTCCACTTT	CASSLLQGFNRDSPLHF
NA	TRBV7-2	TRBJ2-7	once	TGTGCCAGCAGCCCGAGTGGTACGCGCGAGCAGTACTTC	CASSPSGTREQYF
TRBD1	TRBV5-4	TRBJ1-4	NA	TGTGCCAGCAGCCCAGGGGGAGGTAATGAAAAACTGTTTTTT	CASSPGGGNEKLFF
TRBD1	TRBV19	TRBJ1-5	NA	TGTGCCAGCACCCCGACAGGGAATCAGCCCCAGCATTTT	CASTPTGNQPQHF
NA	TRBV19	TRBJ1-2	NA	TGTGCCAGTACCTACCACCAGGGAACGCGCGGCTACACCTTC	CASTYHQGTRGYTF
NA	TRBV5-1	TRBJ1-1	NA	TGCGCCAGCAGCCGGATCGGGGGTGCTGAAGCTTTCTTT	CASSRIGGAEAFF
NA	TRBV28	TRBJ1-6	NA	TGTGCCAGCAGCACCTCGAGGGTCTGGAATTCACCCCTCCACTTT	CASSTSRVWNSPLHF
TRBD1	TRBV3-1/TRBV3-2	TRBJ1-2	once	TGTGCCAGCAGCCAAGCAGGACAGGGGAACTATGGCTACACCTTC	CASSQAGQGNYGYTF
TRBD1	TRBV6-5	TRBJ1-5	NA	TGTGCCAGCAATCCCGGGACAGGGGACGGGTGGCCCCAGCATTTT	CASNPGTGDGWPQHF
NA	TRBV7-8	TRBJ2-7	NA	TGTGCCAGCAGCTTAGTTGGTCACGGGGCGGGGGCCACGGTGGAGCAGTACTTC	CASSLVGHGAGATVEQYF
NA	TRBV19	TRBJ2-2	NA	TGTGCCAGTAGGATTGGACAATACGGGGAGCTGTTTTTT	CASRIGQYGELFF
NA	TRBV30	TRBJ1-5	once	TGTGCCTGGAGTGTTGGCATCAATCAGCCCCAGCATTTT	CAWSVGINQPQHF